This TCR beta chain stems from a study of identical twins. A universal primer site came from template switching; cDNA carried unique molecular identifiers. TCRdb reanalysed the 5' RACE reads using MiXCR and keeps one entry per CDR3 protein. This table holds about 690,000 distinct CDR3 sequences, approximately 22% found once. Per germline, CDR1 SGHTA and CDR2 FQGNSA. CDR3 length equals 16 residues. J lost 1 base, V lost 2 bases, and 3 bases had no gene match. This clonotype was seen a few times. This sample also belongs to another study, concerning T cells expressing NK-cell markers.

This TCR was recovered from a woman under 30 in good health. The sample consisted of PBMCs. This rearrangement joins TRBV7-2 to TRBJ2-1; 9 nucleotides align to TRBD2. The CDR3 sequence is CASSLRTSESYNEQFF. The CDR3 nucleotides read TGTGCCAGCAGCTTAAGGACTAGCGAATCCTACAATGAGCAGTTCTTC.